The 8 T cell receptor beta chains below come from one sample, sequenced in a study of cytomegalovirus exposure and HLA in healthy donors. The PCR employed 60 Vbeta primers together with 13 Jbeta primers. Only in-frame clones appear in the TCRdb table, and some are missing; sequencing was by immunoSEQ multiplex PCR. The sample records a few hundred thousand clones, about 80% being singletons. Sequenced input: PBMCs. These receptors were collected from a young woman in good health and CMV-seronegative.

V gene TRBV7-9 combines with J gene TRBJ1-1; 11 bases align to TRBD1. From germline, CDR1 is SEHNR and CDR2 FQNEAQ (reference sequence). The CDR3 length is 15 residues. The V segment lost 3 bases and the J segment 1 base; nucleotides outside the gene matches: 1. CDR3 sequence reads: CASSFGQGANTEAFF. The CDR3 DNA is TGTGCCAGCAGCTTTGGACAGGGGGCGAACACTGAAGCTTTCTTT. Variable domain in full (rest from reference TRBV7-9 and TRBJ1-1): DTGVSQNPRHKITKRGQNVTFRCDPISEHNRLYWYRQTLGQGPEFLTYFQNEAQLEKSRLLSDRFSAERPKGSFSTLEIQRTEQGDSAMYLCASSFGQGANTEAFFGQGTRLTVV.

This clone was seen a single time. The genes are TRBV7-9 and TRBJ2-5; 7 bases map to TRBD2. Trimming cost V 5 bases and J 5 bases; bases outside gene matches: 8. Germline V lookup: CDR1 SEHNR, CDR2 FQNEAQ (reference sequence). The CDR3 runs to 14 residues. The DNA of the CDR3 is TGTGCCAGCAGCCCCCGACTAGCTGGGGAGACCCAGTACTTC. Amino acid sequence: CASSPRLAGETQYF.

In its sample, this clone was seen a few times. The chain has TRBV5-1 and TRBJ2-3; 11 positions agree with TRBD1. The germline gives CDR1 SGHRS, CDR2 YFSETQ. Unmatched junction bases numbered 7, after V lost 4 bases and J lost 3 bases. This CDR3 spans 16 amino acids. The CDR3, as DNA: TGCGCCAGCAGCAAAGGACAGGGGGCAGTTACAGATACGCAGTATTTT. This encodes CASSKGQGAVTDTQYF. Full variable domain (rest looked up from reference TRBV5-1 and TRBJ2-3): KAGVTQTPRYLIKTRGQQVTLSCSPISGHRSVSWYQQTPGQGLQFLFEYFSETQRNKGNFPGRFSGRQFSNSRSEMNVSTLELGDSALYLCASSKGQGAVTDTQYFGPGTRLTVL.

This clone was seen a handful of times. The rearrangement joins TRBV15 to TRBJ2-3; D remains ambiguous. The V gene's germline CDR1 is LNHNV and CDR2 YYDKDF (reference sequence). The CDR3 has 12 residues. V was shortened by 4 bases and J by 3 bases, with 5 bases between the two germline ends. In DNA form, the CDR3 reads TGTGCCACCAGCAAACTTACAGATACGCAGTATTTT. Protein sequence: CATSKLTDTQYF.

This chain joins TRBV6-5 and TRBJ2-3, with unresolved D. Germline CDR1 and CDR2: MNHEY and SVGAGI. The CDR3 is made up of 12 amino acids. Trimming removed 9 bases from V and 2 bases from J, with 9 bases in between. CDR3 sequence reads: CASGPNTDTQYF. CDR3 DNA sequence: TGTGCCAGTGGGCCCAACACAGATACGCAGTATTTT.

The chain uses TRBV9 and TRBJ2-1, with 8 bases fitting TRBD2. Germline-derived CDR1 and CDR2 are SGDLS and YYNGEE. The CDR3 has 15 residues. V shed 0 bases, J shed 6 bases, and the junction held 5 bases outside the gene matches. The CDR3 DNA reads TGTGCCAGCAGCGTAGGAGGACTAGCTTTCAATGAGCAGTTCTTC. It is translated as CASSVGGLAFNEQFF.

This chain links TRBV6-1 with TRBJ2-7; D may be TRBD1 (5 bases). The germline CDR1 and CDR2 sequences are MNHNS and SASEGT. Trimming cost V 7 bases and J 0 bases, with 13 bases left between them. This CDR3 region has 14 residues. The CDR3 DNA sequence: TGTGCCAGCAACCTACCGACAGCCTCCTACGAGCAGTACTTC. Amino acid sequence: CASNLPTASYEQYF.

The chain combines TRBV7-8 with TRBJ1-2, with D unclear. Germline V gene lookup returns CDR1 SGHVS and CDR2 FQNEAQ. CDR3 size: 13 residues. V shed 1 base and J shed 6 bases, with 9 bases lying between them. The CDR3: CASSLGGRDGYTF. DNA for the CDR3: TGTGCCAGCAGCTTAGGAGGTCGTGATGGCTACACCTTC.